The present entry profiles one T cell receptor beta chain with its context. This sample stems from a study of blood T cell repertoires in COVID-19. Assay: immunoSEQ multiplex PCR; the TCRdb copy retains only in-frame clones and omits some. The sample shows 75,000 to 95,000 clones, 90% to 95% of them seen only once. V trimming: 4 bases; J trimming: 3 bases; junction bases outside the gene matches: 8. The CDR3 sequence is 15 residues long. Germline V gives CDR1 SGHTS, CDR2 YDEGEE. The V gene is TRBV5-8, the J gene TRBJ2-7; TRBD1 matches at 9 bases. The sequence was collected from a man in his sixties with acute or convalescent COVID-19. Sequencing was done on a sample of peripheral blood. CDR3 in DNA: TGTGCCAGCAGCCCCCGGGACAGGGATTTCTACGAGCAGTACTTC. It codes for CASSPRDRDFYEQYF.